This is a list of T cell receptor beta chains from one sample in a study of beta chain features in type 1 diabetes. Using immunoSEQ multiplex PCR, the repertoire was profiled, and TCRdb retains in-frame clones only, with some absent. The table shows hundreds of thousands of clones, with approximately 10% occurring only once. Sequencing was carried out using naive CD4+ T cells from blood. Source of these receptors: a man in his thirties or forties with type 1 diabetes. Each CDR3 is given with its conserved first and last residue. D genes are given only for firm matches. Clone sizes are given selectively: once, few, many, or a class where the clone is expanded.

j_call d_call clone_size v_call cdr3_aa cdr3_nt
TRBJ2-5 TRBD1 NA TRBV7-2 CASSLPTGGRETQYF TGTGCCAGCAGCTTACCGACAGGGGGGAGGGAGACCCAGTACTTC
TRBJ2-7 TRBD1 few TRBV12-5 CATRGQGKYEQYF TGTGCTACCCGCGGACAGGGTAAATACGAGCAGTACTTC
TRBJ1-2 TRBD1 NA TRBV6-1 CASSELGTGDYTF TGTGCCAGCAGTGAGCTCGGGACAGGGGACTACACCTTC
TRBJ2-1 TRBD2 few TRBV29-1 CSVVFLSGGHHNEQFF TGCAGCGTTGTTTTCCTTAGCGGGGGGCACCACAATGAGCAGTTCTTC
TRBJ2-1 NA NA TRBV9 CASSAPLGSSYNEQFF TGTGCCAGCAGCGCCCCACTAGGCAGCTCCTACAATGAGCAGTTCTTC
TRBJ2-7 NA NA TRBV6-5 CASSSRELEYEQYF TGTGCCAGCAGTTCCCGGGAATTAGAGTACGAGCAGTACTTC
TRBJ2-3 TRBD2 few TRBV10-3 CAIEGGGPTDTQYF TGTGCCATCGAAGGCGGGGGGCCCACAGATACGCAGTATTTT
TRBJ2-5 NA NA TRBV29-1 CSGSGLQETQYF TGCAGCGGCTCGGGTCTCCAAGAGACCCAGTACTTC
TRBJ1-6 NA NA TRBV15 CATSRETAYNSPLHF TGTGCCACCAGCAGAGAAACGGCCTATAATTCACCCCTCCACTTT
TRBJ1-2 NA few TRBV7-8 CASSSRRDHYGYTF TGTGCCAGCAGCTCCCGGCGGGACCACTATGGCTACACCTTC
TRBJ1-1 NA few TRBV19 CASRAREQQGEAFF TGTGCCAGTAGGGCACGAGAGCAACAGGGTGAAGCTTTCTTT
TRBJ2-7 TRBD1 NA TRBV6-5 CASSYFGTGDHEQYF TGTGCCAGCAGTTACTTTGGGACAGGGGACCACGAGCAGTACTTC
TRBJ1-6 NA NA TRBV11-2 CASSLDLRSYNSPLHF TGTGCCAGCAGCCTAGATCTTCGCTCCTATAATTCACCCCTCCACTTT
TRBJ1-2 TRBD1 NA TRBV6-6 CASSYPGTGDYGYTF TGTGCCAGCAGTTACCCAGGGACAGGGGACTATGGCTACACCTTC
TRBJ2-1 NA NA TRBV7-3 CASSRRVVSYNEQFF TGTGCCAGCAGCCGACGGGTGGTGAGCTACAATGAGCAGTTCTTC
TRBJ1-4 NA NA TRBV7-2 CASSHGRLNEKLFF TGTGCCAGCAGCCATGGCAGACTCAATGAAAAACTGTTTTTT
TRBJ2-1 NA few TRBV28 CASSLYSNNEQFF TGTGCCAGCAGTTTATACAGCAACAATGAGCAGTTCTTC
TRBJ2-7 TRBD1 few TRBV4-1 CASSPRDRQYEQYF TGTGCCAGCAGCCCGCGGGACAGGCAGTACGAGCAGTACTTC
TRBJ2-3 TRBD2 few TRBV30 CAWLASGGARDTQYF TGTGCCTGGCTTGCTAGCGGGGGGGCTAGAGATACGCAGTATTTT
TRBJ2-3 NA few TRBV9 CASSVGPQTRTDTQYF TGTGCCAGCAGCGTTGGGCCCCAGACCCGCACAGATACGCAGTATTTT
TRBJ2-1 NA NA TRBV19 CASSIPYNEQFF TGTGCCAGTAGTATCCCTTACAATGAGCAGTTCTTC